The 8 T cell receptor beta chains given below trace back to one sample, sequenced in a study of cytomegalovirus exposure and HLA in healthy donors. Using immunoSEQ multiplex PCR, the repertoire was profiled, and TCRdb retains in-frame clones only, with some absent. The repertoire holds approximately 170,000 clones, 84% seen once, with more than 8.5% in the top ten. Material for sequencing was PBMCs. The source is a man aged 25 to 40 in good health and CMV-seropositive.

The table lists this clone with a few counts. The genes are TRBV9 and TRBJ2-2; TRBD2 agrees at 7 bases. The CDR3 extends over 12 amino acids. Germline values: CDR1 SGDLS, CDR2 YYNGEE. V dropped 6 bases and J dropped 6; count of bases not matched to a gene: 2. In nucleotides, the CDR3 is TGTGCCAGCACTCGGGAGGCCGGGGAGCTGTTTTTT. Amino acid sequence: CASTREAGELFF.

The J gene is TRBJ1-6, the V gene TRBV19; D gene unclear. V lost 3 bases and J lost 4, with 10 bases in between. The CDR3 length is 15 residues. Germline V gene sequence: CDR1 LNHDA, CDR2 SQIVND (reference sequence). The CDR3 spells CASSIVVTYNSPLHF. CDR3 nucleotides: TGTGCCAGTAGTATTGTTGTGACTTATAATTCACCCCTCCACTTT. Full variable domain (missing parts from reference TRBV19 and TRBJ1-6): DGGITQSPKYLFRKEGQNVTLSCEQNLNHDAMYWYRQDPGQGLRLIYYSQIVNDFQKGDIAEGYSVSREKKESFPLTVTSAQKNPTAFYLCASSIVVTYNSPLHFGNGTRLTVT.

This sequence joins TRBV9 and TRBJ1-4; weak D call: TRBD1 (6 bases). Trimming removed 4 bases at V and 0 bases at J, with 13 bases between. The CDR3 totals 16 residues. Germline-derived CDR1 and CDR2 are SGDLS and YYNGEE. The DNA of the CDR3 is TGTGCCAGCAGCCCGAGGACAGATTCAACTAATGAAAAACTGTTTTTT. It codes for CASSPRTDSTNEKLFF.

This clone was detected once. The CDR3 region is CSVLTSGSYEQYF. CDR3 in DNA: TGCAGCGTCCTGACTAGCGGTTCCTACGAGCAGTACTTC. V is TRBV29-1 and J is TRBJ2-7; 9 bases map to TRBD2. Germline loops: CDR1 SQVTM, CDR2 ANQGSEA. The CDR3 spans 13 residues. The V and J ends lost 6 bases and 1 base, in that order; junction bases with no gene match: 4.

The CDR3 coding sequence is TGTGCCAGCTCACCACCGAGCACCAACGAAAAACTGTTTTTT. Translation: CASSPPSTNEKLFF. The genes are TRBV18 and TRBJ1-4; D is ambiguous. The CDR3 totals 14 residues. V was cut by 0 bases and J by 8 bases, with 10 bases left in between. Per the germline V gene, CDR1 is KGHSH and CDR2 is LQKENI.

CDR3 in DNA: TGTGCCAGCAGTCCACCCGGGACAGAGTACGAGCAGTACTTC. The encoded protein is CASSPPGTEYEQYF. This chain joins TRBV6-5 and TRBJ2-7; 7 bases map to TRBD1. Germline CDR1 is MNHEY and CDR2 is SVGAGI. This CDR3 is built from 14 residues. J was trimmed by 4 bases and V by 5 bases; bases with no gene match: 8.

The J gene is TRBJ2-7, the V gene TRBV5-1, with TRBD1 matching 10 bases. Trimming at V came to 5 bases and at J to 5 bases, leaving 7 bases not matched to a gene. Germline CDR1 is SGHRS and CDR2 is YFSETQ. This CDR3 region has 14 residues. The CDR3 is CASSYTGTGDEQYF. CDR3 coding DNA: TGCGCCAGCAGTTACACCGGGACAGGGGACGAGCAGTACTTC.

For the CDR3, the DNA is TGTGCCAGCAGTCTCCCCCCGGGACAAAGCGAGCAGTACTTC. It encodes CASSLPPGQSEQYF. This chain uses TRBV6-6 with TRBJ2-7; D may be TRBD1 (6 bases). CDR1 is MNHNY, CDR2 SVGAGI, per germline (reference sequence). The CDR3 is 14 amino acids. Between the trimmed V and J ends, which lost 5 bases and 6 bases, there was a span of 17 bases.